The present entry profiles one TCR beta chain with its context. Averaging approximately 120 mL, one heparinised blood draw came from each individual donor. Expressed TCRB transcripts got sequenced, as all isolated RNA was reverse transcribed. Repertoires were generated with immunoSEQ multiplex PCR, while TCRdb's copy carries only in-frame clones and drops some. There are some 180,000 clones in the sample; 10% to 15% occur only once, and roughly 0.56% lies in the top ten. The sample is drawn from a study of beta chain features in type 1 diabetes. The CDR3 covers 12 residues. Germline V CDR1 and CDR2: GTSNPN, SVGIG (reference sequence). The trim removed 3 bases at V and 13 bases at J, leaving 11 bases unmatched.

The TCR was taken from a woman under 30 in good health. V and J are TRBV30 and TRBJ1-2, with 7 bases that match TRBD1. Source material: central memory CD4+ T cells from blood. The CDR3 DNA sequence: TGTGCCTGGAGCCAAAGGACAGGCCCAATCACCTTC. As protein: CAWSQRTGPITF.